A single sample is the source of the 17 T cell receptor beta chains below, sequenced in a study of blood T cell repertoires in COVID-19. The data were produced by immunoSEQ multiplex PCR, yet TCRdb's version contains in-frame clones alone and is incomplete. The data contain tens of thousands of clones, around 84% of them singletons. What was sequenced was peripheral blood. The receptors were gathered from a man between 65 and 85 years old with acute or convalescent COVID-19.

The chain links TRBV18 to TRBJ2-7, with 10 bases that match TRBD1. The length of the CDR3 is 14 residues. The V gene's germline CDR1 is KGHSH and CDR2 LQKENI. V shed 6 bases and J 2 bases; nucleotides not matched to a gene: 4. The CDR3 protein is CASSPGTGAYEQYF. The CDR3 DNA reads as TGTGCCAGCTCCCCCGGGACAGGGGCCTACGAGCAGTACTTC.

The chain couples TRBV27 to TRBJ2-4; 7 bases match TRBD2. CDR1 and CDR2 from the germline V gene are MNHEY and SMNVEV (reference sequence). Germline trimming cut 6 bases from V and 3 bases from J; bases unmatched to any gene: 17. This CDR3 is 18 amino acids long. CDR3 sequence: CASSSLVRGEIGKNIQYF. CDR3 sequence (DNA): TGTGCCAGCAGCTCCCTGGTCCGGGGGGAAATAGGCAAAAACATTCAGTACTTC.

The chain combines TRBV24-1 with TRBJ1-4, with 7 bases fitting TRBD1. J lost 8 bases, V lost 2 bases, and 7 bases had no gene match. The germline CDR1 and CDR2 sequences are KGHDR and SFDVKD. The length of the CDR3 is 15 residues. CDR3 loop: CATSDSTGAGEKLFF. The CDR3 nucleotides are TGTGCCACCAGTGATTCAACAGGGGCGGGAGAAAAACTGTTTTTT.

V gene TRBV5-4 combines with J gene TRBJ1-4; 9 positions match TRBD1. CDR3 size: 12 residues. Trimming removed 4 bases from V and 10 bases from J; junction bases left unmatched: 2. Germline loops: CDR1 SGHNT, CDR2 YYREEE (reference sequence). The CDR3 protein is CASSPGQGKLFF. CDR3 coding DNA: TGTGCCAGCAGCCCGGGACAGGGAAAACTGTTTTTT.

The CDR3 protein is CSVDNSVGGYTF. In nucleotides, the CDR3 is TGCAGCGTTGACAACTCGGTCGGTGGCTACACCTTC. The chain employs TRBV29-1 and TRBJ1-2; D call uncertain. Germline V gives CDR1 SQVTM, CDR2 ANQGSEA. This CDR3 has 12 amino acids. The germline V and J ends were trimmed by 3 bases and 7 bases, with 12 bases remaining between them.

The gene calls are TRBV14 and TRBJ2-3, with a weak D call TRBD1 (6 bases). Trimming stripped 1 base from V and 2 bases from J, with 16 bases between. The CDR3 totals 17 residues. CDR1 SGHDN and CDR2 FVKESK come from the germline V gene. CDR3 nucleotide sequence: TGTGCCAGCAGCCAAGTTGGATCGAACAGGGTCACAGATACGCAGTATTTT. Its translation: CASSQVGSNRVTDTQYF.

This rearrangement joins TRBV14 to TRBJ1-2; the D gene is possibly TRBD1 (6 bases). Germline V CDR1 and CDR2: SGHDN, FVKESK. Between the trimmed V and J ends, which lost 0 bases and 7 bases, there was a span of 12 bases. This CDR3 comprises 14 residues. The CDR3 sequence is CASSQETQGLGYTF. The DNA of the CDR3 is TGTGCCAGCAGCCAAGAAACCCAGGGGCTTGGCTACACCTTC. Full variable domain (rest looked up from reference TRBV14 and TRBJ1-2): EAGVTQFPSHSVIEKGQTVTLRCDPISGHDNLYWYRRVMGKEIKFLLHFVKESKQDESGMPNNRFLAERTGGTYSTLKVQPAELEDSGVYFCASSQETQGLGYTFGSGTRLTVV.

J is TRBJ1-2 and V is TRBV7-2; no clear D. This CDR3 has 15 residues. The germline gives CDR1 SGHTA, CDR2 FQGNSA. V was trimmed by 5 bases and J by 4 bases, leaving 17 bases between them. The chain's CDR3 is CASSPRRSPSYGYTF. In DNA, the CDR3 is TGTGCCAGCAGCCCCCGACGGAGCCCTTCCTATGGCTACACCTTC.

The chain has TRBV2 and TRBJ2-6, with D perhaps TRBD2 (6 bases). Between the trimmed V and J ends, which lost 4 bases and 1 base, there was a span of 17 bases. The CDR3 covers 18 residues. CDR1 and CDR2 (germline): SNHLY, FYNNEI. The CDR3 region is CASSATSSTKSGANVLTF. The CDR3, as DNA: TGTGCCAGCAGTGCGACTAGTTCTACTAAGTCTGGGGCCAACGTCCTGACTTTC.

This chain connects TRBV19 to TRBJ1-2; a weak D match, TRBD1 (6 bases). The germline gives CDR1 LNHDA, CDR2 SQIVND (reference sequence). Trimming left V 7 bases short and J 2 bases short, with 17 bases between. CDR3 length equals 15 residues. This CDR3 is CASTRGGEGNYGYTF. CDR3 bases: TGTGCCAGTACTAGAGGGGGAGAGGGGAACTATGGCTACACCTTC.

Comment on this clone: At one boundary the junction diverges from the germline segment, which might be a read error. V is TRBV10-3 and J is TRBJ2-3; possibly TRBD1 for D (5 bases). The CDR3 loop spans 13 amino acids. Germline V gene lookup returns CDR1 ENHRY and CDR2 SYGVKD. This CDR3 reads CAISGQGTDTQYF. The DNA of the CDR3 is TGTGCCATCAGTGGGCAGGGCACGGATACGCAGTATTTT.

The chain uses TRBV5-1 and TRBJ2-7, with a possible D match to TRBD2 (7 bases). The V end was cut by 2 bases, the J end by 4 bases, with 19 bases between. CDR1 is SGHRS and CDR2 is YFSETQ in the germline V gene. This CDR3 comprises 16 residues. Written as DNA, the CDR3 is TGCGCCAGCAGCTTTTCTACAGGGTTGGGACTATACGAGCAGTACTTC. The encoded protein is CASSFSTGLGLYEQYF.

The sample holds a few counts of this clone. The J gene is TRBJ2-1, the V gene TRBV11-3; no clear D gene. This CDR3 contains 17 residues. In germline, CDR1 is SGHNT, CDR2 YENEEA. Trimming took 0 bases from V and 0 from J, leaving 12 bases between them. CDR3 bases: TGTGCCAGCAGCTTAGAATCAGCGTTTAGCTCCTACAATGAGCAGTTCTTC. This codes for CASSLESAFSSYNEQFF.

CDR3 sequence (DNA): TGTGCCAGCAGCAAAGGACAGCTAGGCACAGATACGCAGTATTTT. Translation gives CASSKGQLGTDTQYF. The chain uses TRBV7-2 and TRBJ2-3, with a weak D call TRBD1 (6 bases). CDR1 is SGHTA, CDR2 FQGNSA, per germline. Trimming cost V 5 bases and J 1 base, with 13 bases left between them. This CDR3 spans 15 amino acids.

This clone was counted once. The genes are TRBV25-1 and TRBJ2-1, with D tentatively TRBD2 (6 bases). In germline, CDR1 is MGHDK, CDR2 SYGVNS. The V end lost 7 bases, the J end lost 0 bases, and 19 bases lay between the germline ends. The CDR3 runs to 17 residues. This CDR3 is CASTDRDSQSSYNEQFF. The CDR3 bases are TGTGCCAGCACCGACCGGGACTCCCAAAGCTCCTACAATGAGCAGTTCTTC.

The chain couples TRBV28 to TRBJ2-3; 10 bases align to TRBD1. Losses at the gene ends were 6 bases for V and 5 bases for J; bases not matched to a gene: 5. The CDR3 covers 14 residues. Germline V gives CDR1 MDHEN, CDR2 SYDVKM. Written as DNA, the CDR3 is TGTGCCAGCAGGGGCGGACAGGGGGAAGATACGCAGTATTTT. Translation gives CASRGGQGEDTQYF.

The J gene is TRBJ1-2, the V gene TRBV13, with D uncertain. Per germline, CDR1 PRHDT and CDR2 FYEKMQ (reference sequence). Trimming stripped 4 bases from V and 5 bases from J, with 20 bases between. The CDR3 runs 16 residues. CDR3 in DNA: TGTGCCAGCAGCTCCGAGAGCGGGGATTCCTTTTATGGCTACACCTTC. This encodes CASSSESGDSFYGYTF.